The 8 T cell receptor beta chains presented below share a single source sample, sequenced in a study of shared clonotypes between healthy human individuals. Measured with immunoSEQ multiplex PCR; TCRdb has only the in-frame clones, and not every one. The sample contains about 450,000 clones, roughly 77% of which appear only once. Sequencing used PBMCs. The receptor set was obtained from a woman aged 40 to 55 in good health. Some clones in this sample may be carry-over from other donors' samples.

The chain employs TRBV5-1 and TRBJ1-4; 10 bases match TRBD1. This CDR3 spans 14 amino acids. Germline assignment: CDR1 SGHRS and CDR2 YFSETQ. Trimming at V came to 4 bases and at J to 14 bases, leaving 11 bases not matched to a gene. The CDR3 DNA sequence: TGCGCCAGCAGCCCCCGGGACAGGGGAACATTGCTGTTTTTT. It encodes CASSPRDRGTLLFF.

In its sample, this clone was seen once. The chain links TRBV30 to TRBJ2-5; D call uncertain. This CDR3 has 13 amino acids. V was cut by 4 bases and J by 1 base, with 10 bases left in between. CDR1 and CDR2 (germline): GTSNPN, SVGIG (reference sequence). CDR3: CAWTQRGQETQYF. CDR3 nucleotides: TGTGCCTGGACCCAGAGAGGCCAAGAGACCCAGTACTTC.

This clone has just one count. The chain couples TRBV9 to TRBJ2-2; D uncertain. From germline, CDR1 is SGDLS and CDR2 YYNGEE. The CDR3 contains 16 residues. V gave up 4 bases and J gave up 4 bases, with 17 bases separating them. The CDR3 protein is CASSPPASRGTGELFF. The CDR3 DNA sequence: TGTGCCAGCAGCCCCCCCGCGTCCAGAGGCACCGGGGAGCTGTTTTTT.

The chain uses TRBV4-1 and TRBJ2-1, with D possibly matching TRBD2 (5 bases). In germline, CDR1 is MGHRA, CDR2 YSYEKL. V shed 6 bases and J shed 7 bases, with 16 bases lying between them. This CDR3 spans 14 amino acids. CDR3 protein: CASRRPGQRNEQFF. The CDR3 DNA reads TGCGCCAGCAGACGACCTGGGCAGCGGAATGAGCAGTTCTTC.

About this clone itself: A read error likely explains this, since a far larger clone differs by one base. Other nucleotide sequences in the sample specify the same CDR3. The chain has TRBV4-1 and TRBJ2-7, with D perhaps TRBD1 or TRBD2 (5 bases each). The CDR3 is 16 residues long. The V gene lost 0 bases and the J gene lost 5 bases, with 17 bases spanning the gap. CDR1 MGHRA and CDR2 YSYEKL come from the germline V gene. Written as DNA, the CDR3 is TGCGCCAGCAGCCAAGACGAGGGGCAGGGCGTCGACGAGCAGTACTTC. Translation: CASSQDEGQGVDEQYF.

A note on this clone: This may come from a read error, since a much larger clone is one base off. The rearrangement uses TRBV19 and TRBJ2-1, with D possibly TRBD1 on 5 matching bases. The length of the CDR3 is 15 residues. V was cut by 5 bases and J by 0 bases, with 11 bases left in between. CDR1 and CDR2 (germline): LNHDA, SQIVND (reference sequence). The DNA for the CDR3 is TGTGCCAGTAGTGGGGCGGCCAACTCCTACAATGAGCAGTTCTTC. Protein product: CASSGAANSYNEQFF. Complete variable domain (other parts from reference TRBV19 and TRBJ2-1): DGGITQSPKYLFRKEGQNVTLSCEQNLNHDAMYWYRQDPGQGLRLIYYSQIVNDFQKGDIAEGYSVSREKKESFPLTVTSAQKNPTAFYLCASSGAANSYNEQFFGPGTRLTVL.

This chain links TRBV27 with TRBJ2-7; maybe TRBD1 (5 bases). The CDR3 extends over 13 amino acids. V shed 2 bases and J shed 6 bases, with 11 bases lying between them. The germline V gene encodes CDR1 MNHEY and CDR2 SMNVEV (reference sequence). The CDR3 coding sequence is TGTGCCAGCAGTTTACATCCAGGGATCGAGCAGTACTTC. Residues: CASSLHPGIEQYF.

The chain has TRBV7-2 and TRBJ1-4; D is ambiguous. The germline gives CDR1 SGHTA, CDR2 FQGNSA. The CDR3 is made up of 15 amino acids. Trimming took off 1 base at V and 8 bases at J, with 14 bases between the two ends. Here the CDR3 DNA reads TGTGCCAGCAGCTTAGTCCGAGGACGATTCGAAAAACTGTTTTTT. It encodes CASSLVRGRFEKLFF.